The present T cell receptor beta chain was sequenced within a study of shared clonotypes between healthy human individuals. Looking at the study overall: Donors, aged 18 to 49, were a couple of women and three men. Each donor contributed plates that comprised three CD4 naive, three CD4 memory, two CD8 naive and one CD8 memory.

The ends were cut back, 4 bases at V and 6 bases at J, with 27 bases in the middle. CDR1 is SGHRS, CDR2 YFSETQ, per germline. The CDR3 is made up of 18 amino acids. As concerns this clone: What it binds is not known.

General study results and limits: Sampling involved blood alone; tissue repertoires likely differ.

Naive CD8 cells were CD45RO-negative, positively selected for CCR7, excluding terminally differentiated effector memory CD45RA+ cells. The authors' processing: With immunoSEQ giving junction-only sequences and no quality scores, filtering differed. Sequenced by immunoSEQ multiplex PCR; TCRdb stores in-frame clones only, minus some. V, J and clone size reflect that table, while D and trimming were determined from the DNA. There are over 750,000 clones in the sample; about 96% occur only once, and less than 0.25% lies in the top ten. Material for sequencing was naive CD8+ T cells sorted from blood. This clonotype was sampled from a young man in good health. This chain uses TRBV5-1 with TRBJ2-3; TRBD1 or TRBD2 may be the D gene (5 bases each). CDR3 nucleotides: TGCGCCAGCAGCCTCATCCTCGGGGCCGGTAACACCCTGGATACGCAGTATTTT. Translated, it gives CASSLILGAGNTLDTQYF.